This is a list of T cell receptor beta chains from one sample in a study of memory CD4+ T cells and cytomegalovirus serostatus. Using immunoSEQ multiplex PCR, the repertoire was profiled, and TCRdb retains in-frame clones only, with some absent. The data hold tens of thousands of clones, with 70% to 85% observed a single time. Input material: memory CD4+ T cells from blood. The receptors here all came from an adult in good health and CMV-seronegative. The CDR3 runs from the conserved cysteine through the conserved F or W. Fields, in order: D gene, V gene, J gene, clone size, CDR3 protein, CDR3 DNA. The D gene is left open where the match is weak. The listing skips clone size in some rows; elsewhere it reads once, few, many or a size class.

>TRBD2|TRBV10-3|TRBJ2-5|NA
CAISRLAGQETQYF
TGTGCCATCAGCCGACTAGCGGGGCAAGAGACCCAGTACTTC
>TRBD2|TRBV10-2|TRBJ2-1|few
CASSPSLAGFNEQFF
TGCGCCAGCAGTCCTTCCCTAGCGGGTTTTAATGAGCAGTTCTTC
>TRBD2|TRBV11-2|TRBJ2-1|NA
CASSLVGLAGGIEQFF
TGTGCCAGCAGCTTAGTTGGGCTAGCGGGGGGGATCGAGCAGTTCTTC
>TRBD1|TRBV19|TRBJ1-2|NA
CASSPTGTSNYGYTF
TGTGCCAGTAGTCCGACAGGGACCTCTAACTATGGCTACACCTTC
>NA|TRBV19|TRBJ1-3|few
CASSIRQPTYSGNTIYF
TGTGCCAGTAGTATTCGACAGCCGACCTACTCTGGAAACACCATATATTTT
>TRBD1|TRBV18|TRBJ2-7|NA
CASSPTGTGKDEQYF
TGTGCCAGCTCACCTACAGGGACAGGGAAGGACGAGCAGTACTTC
>NA|TRBV7-9|TRBJ2-1|NA
CASSSPGFGGEQFF
TGTGCCAGCAGCTCCCCGGGGTTTGGAGGGGAGCAGTTCTTC
>TRBD1|TRBV5-1|TRBJ1-4|NA
CASSPTGPYEKLFF
TGCGCCAGCAGCCCGACAGGGCCATATGAAAAACTGTTTTTT
>NA|TRBV5-4|TRBJ1-3|few
CASSSLGLSGNTIYF
TGTGCCAGCAGCTCCCTCGGACTCTCTGGAAACACCATATATTTT
>TRBD1|TRBV5-6|TRBJ2-7|NA
CASTSEVSRGHEQYF
TGTGCCAGCACCTCGGAGGTTAGCAGGGGGCACGAGCAGTACTTC
>TRBD2|TRBV2|TRBJ2-2|NA
CATGGGNTGELFF
TGTGCCACCGGGGGGGGTAACACCGGGGAGCTGTTTTTT